This TCR beta chain was sequenced for a study of immune cell composition in non-small cell lung cancer. Profiled with immunoSEQ multiplex PCR; TCRdb holds only in-frame clones, not every one. The sample gives a few thousand clones, approximately 85% of which show up once; roughly 9.7% is in the top ten. Whole-study results and caveats: Shared sequences between tumour-reactive and dominant in vivo clones were not proven. Lung squamous cell carcinoma tumours had significantly higher top 10 clone scores and productive clonality than lung adenocarcinoma. Tumour-associated clones >0.5% occurred in roughly 30% of adenocarcinomas, less than 80% of squamous.

A single count supports this clone. Its antigen is unknown. V shed 5 bases, J shed 7 bases, and the junction held 10 bases outside the gene matches. The CDR3 has 14 amino acids. Germline V gene sequence: CDR1 SNHLY, CDR2 FYNNEI. The rearrangement links TRBV2 to TRBJ2-7; 8 nucleotides align to TRBD2. The specimen sequenced was lung tumor tissue. The receptor was isolated from a human donor with non-small cell lung cancer. For the CDR3, the DNA is TGTGCCAGCAGTCTCTCGCGGGGGGAGGGGGAGCAGTACTTC. This sequence encodes CASSLSRGEGEQYF. Using reference TRBV2 and TRBJ2-7 for the parts outside the CDR3, the full variable domain is EPEVTQTPSHQVTQMGQEVILRCVPISNHLYFYWYRQILGQKVEFLVSFYNNEISEKSEIFDDQFSVERPDGSNFTLKIRSTKLEDSAMYFCASSLSRGEGEQYFGPGTRLTVT.